The clone carrying this TCR beta chain was seen many times. The record originates from a study of blood T cell repertoires in COVID-19. Overall study context: Researchers got acute and convalescent COVID-19 samples from the United States, Italy and Spain.

Original processing methods: Amplifying reference gene primers gave estimates of nucleated cell counts. TCRdb's copy holds only in-frame clones and misses some; the assay was immunoSEQ multiplex PCR. Clonal size and the V and J genes are those of that table, whereas D and trimming came from the DNA. The data show tens of thousands of clones, 65% to 80% seen once. V lost 2 bases to trimming and J lost 7 bases, with 14 bases between them. The CDR3 consists of 14 residues. CDR1 is SGHVS and CDR2 is FQNEAQ in the germline V gene. This clonotype was sampled from a woman older than 75 with active or convalescent COVID-19. This chain joins TRBV7-8 and TRBJ1-2; D is perhaps TRBD1 (6 bases). Specimen: peripheral blood. The CDR3 DNA reads as TGTGCCAGCAGCTTAAAACCAGGGGTTCTTGGCTACACCTTC. Encoded protein: CASSLKPGVLGYTF.